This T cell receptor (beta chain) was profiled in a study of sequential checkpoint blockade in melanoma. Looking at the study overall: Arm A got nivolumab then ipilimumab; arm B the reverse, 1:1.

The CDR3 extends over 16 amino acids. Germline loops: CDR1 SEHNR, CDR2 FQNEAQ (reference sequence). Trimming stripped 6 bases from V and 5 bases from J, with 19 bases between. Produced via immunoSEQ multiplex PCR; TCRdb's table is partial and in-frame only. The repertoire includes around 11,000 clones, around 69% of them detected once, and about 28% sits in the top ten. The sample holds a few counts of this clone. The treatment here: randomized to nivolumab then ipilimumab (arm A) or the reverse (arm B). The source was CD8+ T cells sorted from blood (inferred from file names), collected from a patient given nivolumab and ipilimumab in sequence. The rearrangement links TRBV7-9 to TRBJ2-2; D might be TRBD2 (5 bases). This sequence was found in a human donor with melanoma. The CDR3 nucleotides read TGTGCCAGCAGTTTCGGACCGGGATTGGGAACCGGGGAGCTGTTTTTT. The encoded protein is CASSFGPGLGTGELFF.